Below are 19 T cell receptor beta chains sequenced from a single sample in a study of tumor and adjacent non-tumor tissue in lung cancer. TCRbeta libraries were built with three rounds of nested PCR, modified from ARM-PCR. TCRdb re-analysed the multiplex PCR reads in MiXCR, keeping a single row per CDR3 protein. The data show more than 60,000 distinct CDR3 sequences, with 76% seen just once and 35% to 50% held by the top ten. RNA was extracted from bulk tissue without any cell sorting. More than 3 cm separated this lung sample from the edge of the tumor. The sequenced material came from distant non-tumor lung tissue. These receptors originate from a man aged 55 to 70 with non-small cell lung cancer.

This chain joins TRBV29-1 and TRBJ1-3, with D uncertain. Per the germline V gene, CDR1 is SQVTM and CDR2 is ANQGSEA. The CDR3 length is 14 residues. CDR3 DNA: TGCAACGCTACCTTCTCCCAGAGTGAAAACACCATATATTTT. This codes for CNATFSQSENTIYF.

Concerning this clonotype: One junction end does not reproduce the germline sequence, and a read error may be involved. The CDR3 coding sequence is TGTGCCAGCAGACCCCGTGGCAGCGTATACTATGGCTACACGTTC. Its protein product is CASRPRGSVYYGYTF. The V and J genes are TRBV6-2 or TRBV6-3 and TRBJ1-2; D not certain. The CDR3 runs to 15 residues. Germline CDR1 reads MNHEY; CDR2 reads SVGEGT.

The table lists this clonotype with a few counts. CDR3 in DNA: TGCAGAGTAACAAGGGGGGGACAGGGTCCCCACGAGCAGTACTTC. It specifies CRVTRGGQGPHEQYF. V usage is TRBV29-1 and J usage is TRBJ2-7, with TRBD1 matching over 9 bases. The CDR3 runs to 15 residues. From germline, CDR1 is SQVTM and CDR2 ANQGSEA.

On this clonotype itself: This clone may be a read error of a much larger clone one base away. This chain joins TRBV30 and TRBJ2-1; D might be TRBD2 (6 bases). Germline CDR1 reads GTSNPN; CDR2 reads SVGIG (reference sequence). The CDR3 length is 14 residues. V was pared by 0 bases and J by 9 bases, with 15 bases between. Here the CDR3 reads CAWSVIPLGGEQFF. The CDR3 DNA is TGTGCCTGGAGTGTCATCCCGCTGGGGGGTGAGCAGTTCTTC.

Turning to this clonotype: A much larger clone is a single base away; this may be a read error. The chain is built from TRBV20-1 and TRBJ2-7, with D possibly being TRBD2 (5 bases). The CDR3 loop spans 13 amino acids. V was shortened by 3 bases and J by 4 bases, with 13 bases between the two germline ends. Per germline, CDR1 DFQATT and CDR2 SNEGSKA (reference sequence). The CDR3 nucleotides read TGCAGTGCTAGTGATACGGGGTGGTACGAGCAGTACTTC. Protein: CSASDTGWYEQYF.

Turning to this clonotype: The CDR3 does not end in the conserved phenylalanine or tryptophan, so this is likely a read error. The gene calls are TRBV6-1 and TRBJ2-2, with a tentative D call TRBD2 (6 bases). The CDR3 contains 16 residues. The germline CDR1 and CDR2 sequences are MNHNS and SASEGT. In nucleotides, the CDR3 is TGTGCCAGCAGTGGGTTAGGCACCACCTCAACCGGGGGGCTGTTTCTT. It codes for CASSGLGTTSTGGLFL.

Of note for this clonotype: A much larger clone is a single base away; this may be a read error. V is TRBV11-2 and J is TRBJ2-3; D is possibly TRBD1 (6 bases). Germline V gives CDR1 SGHAT, CDR2 FQNNGV. The CDR3 loop spans 15 amino acids. The CDR3 DNA reads TGTGCCAGGAGCTTAGGACCCCCAGGGGACCATACGCAGTATTTT. Translating it yields CARSLGPPGDHTQYF.

Remarks on this clonotype: Mismatch with germline at one junction end may stem from a read error. The chain links TRBV6-5 to TRBJ1-3; the D is unclear. The CDR3 has 16 residues. Germline CDR1 and CDR2: MNHEY and SVGAGI. This chain's CDR3 is CASSYSRGSSGNSIYF. The CDR3 region has the DNA TGTGCTAGCAGTTACTCTCGAGGGTCCTCTGGAAACTCCATATATTTC.

On this clonotype: A read error is possible here, since a much larger clone lies one base away. The CDR3 end shows no conserved phenylalanine or tryptophan, and so a read error is likely. This sequence joins TRBV5-6 and TRBJ2-7; 7 bases map to TRBD2. The CDR3 covers 17 residues. With V trimmed by 0 bases and J by 5 bases, 14 bases remained unmatched. Looked up from germline, CDR1 is SGHDT and CDR2 is YYEEEE. Here the CDR3 DNA reads TGTGCCAGCAGCTTGGGGACTGGGCTGCGGGAGCGGAACGAGCAGTACTTA. It specifies CASSLGTGLRERNEQYL.

In the case of this clonotype: A much larger clone differs by one base, so this may be a read error. The chain uses TRBV28 and TRBJ1-3; D remains ambiguous. Trimming stripped 3 bases from V and 3 bases from J, with 9 bases between. The CDR3 is 14 amino acids. Germline CDR1 and CDR2: MDHEN and SYDVKM. The DNA of the CDR3 is TGTGCCAGCAGTTTGCGTTTCATTGGAAACACCATATATTTT. Its translation is CASSLRFIGNTIYF.

In regard to this clonotype: The junction does not match germline at one end; this may be a read error. The J gene is TRBJ2-6, the V gene TRBV29-1; D could derive from TRBD1 or TRBD2 (6 bases each). Looked up from germline, CDR1 is SQVTM and CDR2 is ANQGSEA. The CDR3 consists of 15 residues. Here the CDR3 reads CSLRVSSSGANVLSF. The CDR3 coding sequence is TGCAGCCTGAGGGTTTCTAGTTCGGGGGCTAACGTCCTGAGTTTC.

This clonotype was seen a handful of times. The junction departs from the called germline gene at one end, perhaps through a read error. This sequence joins TRBV11-3 and TRBJ2-7; D remains ambiguous. The CDR3 is 14 amino acids. The V gene's germline CDR1 is SGHNT and CDR2 YENEEA. In nucleotides, the CDR3 is TGTGTCAGCAGCCTTTTTGGGAACAGCTACGAGCACTACTTC. It yields the protein CVSSLFGNSYEHYF.

V and J are TRBV28 and TRBJ2-1; D gene ambiguous. V was trimmed by 6 bases and J by 3 bases, leaving 3 bases between them. The CDR3 has 11 amino acids. CDR1 MDHEN and CDR2 SYDVKM come from the germline V gene. CDR3 nucleotides: TGTGCCAGCAGCTACTACAATGAGCAGTTCTTC. It translates to CASSYYNEQFF.

Note on this clonotype: At one boundary the junction diverges from the germline segment, which might be a read error. This sequence joins TRBV11-3 and TRBJ2-5, with 9 bases that match TRBD2. Germline V gene sequence: CDR1 SGHNT, CDR2 YENEEA. This CDR3 has 14 amino acids. CDR3 protein: CAISPSGAGETQHF. As DNA, the CDR3 is TGTGCCATCAGCCCTAGCGGGGCCGGGGAGACCCAACACTTC.

By sample share, this clonotype is medium-sized. The genes are TRBV6-6 and TRBJ2-7, with a weak D call TRBD1 (6 bases). This CDR3 is 12 amino acids long. Germline V gene lookup returns CDR1 MNHNY and CDR2 SVGAGI (reference sequence). The CDR3 nucleotides read TGTGCGATTTCACAGGGAAAGGTCGAGCAGTACTTC. It is translated as CAISQGKVEQYF.

This clonotype was found a few times. The chain employs TRBV5-1 and TRBJ2-7, with 8 bases lining up with TRBD2. The germline V gene has CDR1 SGHRS and CDR2 YFSETQ. V shed 0 bases and J 4 bases; nucleotides not matched to a gene: 12. This CDR3 has 17 amino acids. CDR3 region: CASSLGGGSGTFYEQYF. In nucleotides, the CDR3 is TGCGCCAGCAGCTTGGGGGGGGGTAGCGGGACCTTTTACGAGCAGTACTTC. Full variable domain (rest looked up from reference TRBV5-1 and TRBJ2-7): KAGVTQTPRYLIKTRGQQVTLSCSPISGHRSVSWYQQTPGQGLQFLFEYFSETQRNKGNFPGRFSGRQFSNSRSEMNVSTLELGDSALYLCASSLGGGSGTFYEQYFGPGTRLTVT.

To note about this clonotype: One end of the junction does not line up with germline, which may come from a read error. The V and J genes are TRBV5-5 and TRBJ1-5, with 8 bases fitting TRBD1. CDR1 is SGHKS, CDR2 YYEKEE, per germline (reference sequence). The CDR3 covers 14 residues. Written as DNA, the CDR3 is TGTGTCAGCGGCTTAGGACAGGGAACTCAGCCCCAGAATTTT. Amino acid sequence: CVSGLGQGTQPQNF.

The rearrangement links TRBV6-1 to TRBJ1-1; D unresolved. This CDR3 has 13 amino acids. Germline-derived CDR1 and CDR2 are MNHNS and SASEGT. CDR3 sequence: CVSSEGKFTEAFF. The CDR3 DNA follows: TGTGTCAGTAGTGAAGGAAAGTTCACTGAAGCTTTCTTT.

With respect to this clonotype: One junction end disagrees with the germline gene, perhaps due to a read error. J is TRBJ2-3 and V is TRBV29-1; 10 nucleotides align to TRBD1. The length of the CDR3 is 16 residues. Per germline, CDR1 SQVTM and CDR2 ANQGSEA. CDR3 sequence reads: CSVGTTGTGVTNTQYF. The DNA of the CDR3 is TGCAGCGTCGGTACAACCGGGACAGGGGTCACAAATACGCAGTACTTT.